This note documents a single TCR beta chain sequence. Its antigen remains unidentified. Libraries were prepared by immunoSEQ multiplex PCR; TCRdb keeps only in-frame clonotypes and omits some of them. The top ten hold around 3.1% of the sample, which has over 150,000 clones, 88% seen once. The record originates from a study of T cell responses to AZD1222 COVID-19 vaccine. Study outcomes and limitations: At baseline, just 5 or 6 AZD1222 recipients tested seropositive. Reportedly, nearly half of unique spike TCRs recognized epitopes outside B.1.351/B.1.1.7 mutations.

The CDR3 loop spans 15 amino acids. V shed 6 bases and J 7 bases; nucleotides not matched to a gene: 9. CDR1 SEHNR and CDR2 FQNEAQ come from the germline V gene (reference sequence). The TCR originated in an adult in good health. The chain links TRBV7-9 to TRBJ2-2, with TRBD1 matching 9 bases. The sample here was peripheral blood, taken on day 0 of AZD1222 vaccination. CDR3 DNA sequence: TGTGCCAGCAGTCCACGTGGGACAGGGTTCGGGGAGCTGTTTTTT. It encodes CASSPRGTGFGELFF.